These 27 T cell receptor beta chains came from one sample sequenced in a study of monozygotic twins with inflammatory bowel disease. TCRdb re-called the 5' RACE reads; every CDR3 protein appears as one record, without DNA. The sample is made up of some 160,000 distinct CDR3 sequences, and the top ten hold around 7% of it. Specimen: blood. The receptors were sampled from a human donor with ulcerative colitis or Crohn's disease, or a healthy co-twin of an affected twin (not recorded which).

The J gene is TRBJ2-5, the V gene TRBV3-1; TCRdb reports TRBD1, a call that lacks DNA to check it against. This CDR3 has 15 amino acids. In germline, CDR1 is LGHDT, CDR2 YNNKEL (reference sequence). The CDR3 sequence is CASSQGWGARETQYF.

CDR3 region: CASSLRGTGVGSNEQYF. The rearrangement links TRBV27 to TRBJ2-7; TCRdb names TRBD1, which stays unverified in the absence of DNA. The V gene's germline CDR1 is MNHEY and CDR2 SMNVEV (reference sequence). The CDR3 is made up of 17 amino acids.

This chain links TRBV7-9 with TRBJ1-1. CDR1 and CDR2 (germline): SEHNR, FQNEAQ (reference sequence). The CDR3 runs to 13 residues. CDR3: CASSLAGIPEAFF.

V usage is TRBV6-1 and J usage is TRBJ2-1; lacking DNA, the TRBD2 call made by TCRdb goes unchecked. The CDR3 covers 15 residues. CDR1 and CDR2 (germline): MNHNS, SASEGT. The CDR3 reads CASSDRLAAYNEQFF.

The rearrangement links TRBV7-2 to TRBJ2-3; TCRdb designates TRBD1, a call that cannot be tested without DNA. Germline loops: CDR1 SGHTA, CDR2 FQGNSA. This CDR3 is 15 amino acids long. This CDR3 is CASSLASRGAGTQYF.

The rearrangement joins TRBV25-1 to TRBJ2-2; the TRBD1 assignment by TCRdb is unverifiable without DNA. CDR1 MGHDK and CDR2 SYGVNS come from the germline V gene. This CDR3 is 15 amino acids long. CDR3 protein: CASSEGGRYTGELFF.

This rearrangement joins TRBV7-2 to TRBJ1-2. Germline CDR1 SGHTA, CDR2 FQGNSA. The CDR3 loop spans 16 amino acids. Here the CDR3 reads CASSLGGQVANYGYTF.

The chain combines TRBV7-3 with TRBJ2-2. Germline loops: CDR1 SGHTA, CDR2 FQGTGA. The CDR3 runs 13 residues. CDR3: CASSLVGTGGLFF.

The CDR3 here is CSVGWGASGYTF. The chain is built from TRBV29-1 and TRBJ1-2; checking the TCRdb D call of TRBD1 is not possible without DNA. CDR3 length: 12 amino acids. The germline gives CDR1 SQVTM, CDR2 ANQGSEA.

The chain uses TRBV20-1 and TRBJ2-1. Germline V gene lookup returns CDR1 DFQATT and CDR2 SNEGSKA (reference sequence). The CDR3 loop spans 14 amino acids. The CDR3 spells CSASESSVYNEQFF.

V gene TRBV19 combines with J gene TRBJ1-5; absent DNA, TCRdb's TRBD1 call cannot be checked. CDR1 is LNHDA and CDR2 is SQIVND in the germline V gene (reference sequence). The CDR3 sequence is 17 residues long. CDR3 region: CASSITWPGQGAQPQHF.

V is TRBV5-1 and J is TRBJ2-3; TCRdb's assignment of TRBD2 cannot be checked, as there is no DNA. CDR3 length: 12 residues. Germline-derived CDR1 and CDR2 are SGHRS and YFSETQ. Here the CDR3 reads CASRRDTDTQYF.

This sequence joins TRBV12-3 or TRBV12-4 and TRBJ2-1; TCRdb picks TRBD2, but there is no DNA to check that call. The CDR3 runs 14 residues. CDR3: CASGGLADYNEQFF.

J is TRBJ2-7 and V is TRBV29-1; TCRdb lists TRBD1, though no DNA is available to test this call. The CDR3 runs 12 residues. Germline CDR1 reads SQVTM; CDR2 reads ANQGSEA. CDR3 protein: CSVAWGLYEQYF.

V gene TRBV5-1 combines with J gene TRBJ2-1; TCRdb returns TRBD1, unconfirmable since there is no DNA. Germline lookup yields CDR1 SGHRS and CDR2 YFSETQ. The CDR3 has 14 amino acids. The CDR3 sequence: CASSLEAAQPEQFF.

This chain joins TRBV18 and TRBJ1-1; lacking DNA, the TRBD1 call made by TCRdb goes unchecked. This CDR3 has 17 amino acids. The V gene's germline CDR1 is KGHSH and CDR2 LQKENI. The CDR3 loop reads CASSRTAGQDLNTEAFF.

The chain is built from TRBV18 and TRBJ1-1; TCRdb indicates TRBD1, and absent DNA this call remains unverified. Germline loops: CDR1 KGHSH, CDR2 LQKENI. The CDR3 totals 17 residues. The CDR3 reads CASSPAPLSGVNTEAFF.

V usage is TRBV7-9 and J usage is TRBJ1-4. The germline V gene has CDR1 SEHNR and CDR2 FQNEAQ (reference sequence). The CDR3 has 15 residues. CDR3 sequence reads: CASSPHIYSNEKLFF.

The genes are TRBV10-3 and TRBJ2-2; the TCRdb D gene call, TRBD1, has no DNA to confirm it. Germline V CDR1 and CDR2: ENHRY, SYGVKD. This CDR3 spans 15 amino acids. CDR3 loop: CAASRDRGQAGELFF.

The rearrangement joins TRBV27 to TRBJ1-2; TCRdb gives TRBD1 as the D gene, but with no DNA this cannot be confirmed. CDR1 and CDR2 (germline): MNHEY, SMNVEV (reference sequence). This CDR3 is built from 15 residues. The CDR3 region is CASSPLQDRIYGYTF.

The J gene is TRBJ2-3, the V gene TRBV2; the D gene TCRdb calls, TRBD2, cannot be checked with no DNA. Germline CDR1 reads SNHLY; CDR2 reads FYNNEI. The CDR3 spans 19 residues. The CDR3 sequence is CASTRTSGRFMVGTDTQYF.

V is TRBV4-1 and J is TRBJ2-1. The CDR3 totals 13 residues. Germline CDR1 reads MGHRA; CDR2 reads YSYEKL. The CDR3 loop reads CASSQDPYNEQFF.

The chain is built from TRBV10-2 and TRBJ2-3; the TRBD1 assignment by TCRdb is unverifiable without DNA. Germline values: CDR1 WSHSY, CDR2 SAAADI. This CDR3 region has 15 residues. The CDR3 region is CATKRDPTGGDTQYF.

This chain links TRBV12-3 or TRBV12-4 with TRBJ1-2; as DNA is missing, the TRBD1 call by TCRdb cannot be tested. CDR3 size: 14 residues. CDR3 region: CASSLSRGLTGYTF.

V and J are TRBV12-3 or TRBV12-4 and TRBJ2-3. This CDR3 spans 14 amino acids. The CDR3 here is CASSLHAVRHTQYF.

This rearrangement joins TRBV20-1 to TRBJ2-7; TCRdb picks TRBD1, but there is no DNA to check that call. Per the germline V gene, CDR1 is DFQATT and CDR2 is SNEGSKA (reference sequence). This CDR3 spans 16 amino acids. Here the CDR3 reads CSARKEGVHLSYEQYF.

The V call is TRBV15, the J call TRBJ1-1. Germline V lookup: CDR1 LNHNV, CDR2 YYDKDF (reference sequence). The CDR3 loop spans 12 amino acids. This CDR3 is CATSRLGGEAFF. The complete variable domain, with remaining parts taken from reference TRBV15 and TRBJ1-1, reads DAMVIQNPRYQVTQFGKPVTLSCSQTLNHNVMYWYQQKSSQAPKLLFHYYDKDFNNEADTPDNFQSRRPNTSFCFLDIRSPGLGDTAMYLCATSRLGGEAFFGQGTRLTVV.